A selection of T cell receptor beta chains follows, all from one sample in a study of cytomegalovirus exposure and HLA in healthy donors. The protocol was immunoSEQ multiplex PCR, while the TCRdb copy is restricted to in-frame clones and leaves out a portion. The repertoire has roughly 130,000 clones, about 80% of them found once; the top ten carry roughly 5%. Sequencing used PBMCs. The receptors derive from a man aged 25-45 years in good health and CMV-seronegative. CDR3s include the opening cysteine and the closing phenylalanine or tryptophan. Fields, in order: clone size, V gene, J gene, D gene, CDR3 DNA, CDR3 protein. D genes are given only for firm matches. Not all rows give a size; the values are once, few, many and, for expanded clones, a class.

>-|TRBV18|TRBJ1-4|-
TGTGCCAGCTCACCACGCTACAGAGCAACTAATGAAAAACTGTTTTTT
CASSPRYRATNEKLFF
>-|TRBV5-1|TRBJ2-7|-
TGCGCCAGCAGCCCGGACACCCTGATGTCCTACGAGCAGTACTTC
CASSPDTLMSYEQYF
>-|TRBV5-1|TRBJ1-6|TRBD1
TGCGCCAGCAGCAGCACCACAGGGGATTCACCCCTCCACTTT
CASSSTTGDSPLHF
>-|TRBV19|TRBJ2-5|-
TGTGCCAGTAGTTTACTAGACCAAGAGACCCAGTACTTC
CASSLLDQETQYF
>-|TRBV4-1|TRBJ1-5|-
TGCGCCAGCAGCCAAGATATAGGGGCGACTCTAGAGCCCCAGCATTTT
CASSQDIGATLEPQHF
>-|TRBV7-2|TRBJ2-7|-
TGTGCCAGCAGCACAACGGGACTCTACTACGAGCAGTACTTC
CASSTTGLYYEQYF
>-|TRBV19|TRBJ2-7|TRBD1
TGTGCCAGTAGTCCCAAACGGGACAGATCCTACGAGCAGTACTTC
CASSPKRDRSYEQYF
>-|TRBV7-9|TRBJ1-2|TRBD1
TGTGCCAGCAGCTACACCGGGACAGAGTATGGCTACACCTTC
CASSYTGTEYGYTF
>-|TRBV18|TRBJ1-2|-
TGTGCCAGCTCACAAGGGGTTTATGGCTACACCTTC
CASSQGVYGYTF
>-|TRBV7-9|TRBJ2-5|-
TGTGCCAGCAGCTCCCCAGCTTCGGAGGGCAAGAAAGAGACCCAGTACTTC
CASSSPASEGKKETQYF
>once|TRBV4-1|TRBJ2-7|TRBD2
TGCGCCAGCAGCCAAGATGTAGGGCTAGCGGGGGGGCCCTCCCCGTACGAGCAGTACTTC
CASSQDVGLAGGPSPYEQYF
>-|TRBV11-1|TRBJ2-2|TRBD1
TGTGCCAGCAGCATCAGGAGGGGACAGGGGGACACCGGGGAGCTGTTTTTT
CASSIRRGQGDTGELFF
>-|TRBV7-8|TRBJ2-1|TRBD2
TGTGCCAGCAGCTTACGTTGGGAGGGTGAGCAGTTCTTC
CASSLRWEGEQFF
>-|TRBV9|TRBJ1-1|-
TGTGCCAGCAGCGTAGGGTGGCCGGGGAGCGACACTGAAGCTTTCTTT
CASSVGWPGSDTEAFF
>-|TRBV30|TRBJ2-1|TRBD2
TGTGCCTGGAGTGTACGGCGGGGGGAATGGAATGAGCAGTTCTTC
CAWSVRRGEWNEQFF
>-|TRBV5-4|TRBJ1-1|TRBD1
TGTGCCAGCAGCTTGGTGTTCCCAGGGGGAGAAACTGAAGCTTTCTTT
CASSLVFPGGETEAFF
>few|TRBV4-2|TRBJ2-5|TRBD2
TGTGCCAGCAGCCAACAAGCGGGGGGGCAAGAGACCCAGTACTTC
CASSQQAGGQETQYF
>-|TRBV5-1|TRBJ2-6|TRBD1
TGCGCCAGCAGCTCGAAAGCAGGGGGCTTATTGGGGGCCAACGTCCTGACTTTC
CASSSKAGGLLGANVLTF
>-|TRBV5-4|TRBJ1-5|TRBD1
TGTGCCAGCAGCTTTACTCAGGGGGCGCGGGGCTCTAGCAATCAGCCCCAGCATTTT
CASSFTQGARGSSNQPQHF
>-|TRBV11-2|TRBJ2-3|TRBD1
TGTGCCAGCAGCCCCGTCTGGACAGGGGGTTCAGATACGCAGTATTTT
CASSPVWTGGSDTQYF
>-|TRBV7-6|TRBJ2-1|-
TGTGCCAGCAGCTCTGACAGTTACAATGAGCAGTTCTTC
CASSSDSYNEQFF
>-|TRBV5-8|TRBJ2-7|TRBD1
TGTGCCAGCAGCCGGCCGCGGACAGGAGGTTACGAGCAGTACTTC
CASSRPRTGGYEQYF
>-|TRBV6-1|TRBJ2-7|TRBD1
TGTGCCAGCAGTGCTCGGGACAGATCCTACGAGCAGTACTTC
CASSARDRSYEQYF
>-|TRBV2|TRBJ1-1|-
TGTGCCAGCAGTGAAGAGGCAGGGGCGATAACTGAAGCTTTCTTT
CASSEEAGAITEAFF
>-|TRBV15|TRBJ2-7|-
TGTGCCACCAGCAGGGGGACTGGCGGCTCCTACGAGCAGTACTTC
CATSRGTGGSYEQYF
>few|TRBV19|TRBJ2-5|TRBD1
TGTGCCAGTAGTAGGGACAGGGGAGAGACCCAGTACTTC
CASSRDRGETQYF
>-|TRBV28|TRBJ1-6|-
TGTGCCAGCAGTTCCCCAATAGCCTCGCCCCTCCACTTT
CASSSPIASPLHF
>once|TRBV5-1|TRBJ1-1|-
TGCGCCAGCAGCTTGGCCGCGGGCACTGAAGCTTTCTTT
CASSLAAGTEAFF
>-|TRBV13|TRBJ2-5|TRBD2
TGTGCCAGCAGCTTAGAGCTAGCGGGGGGACAGACCCAGTACTTC
CASSLELAGGQTQYF
>-|TRBV28|TRBJ1-1|-
TGTGCCAGCCGGGGGGCCGGGGTAGCTTTCTTT
CASRGAGVAFF
>-|TRBV10-3|TRBJ2-3|-
TGTGCCATCAGTGAATTAAATACGCAGTATTTT
CAISELNTQYF
>-|TRBV6-1|TRBJ2-7|TRBD2
TGTGCCAGCAGTGCCAGGCCGAGCGGGGGCTTCTACGAGCAGTACTTC
CASSARPSGGFYEQYF
>-|TRBV30|TRBJ1-2|-
TGTGCCTGGACACGGGGGTACTATGGCTACACCTTC
CAWTRGYYGYTF
>-|TRBV25-1|TRBJ2-7|TRBD1
TGTGCCAGCAGTCCAATAGGGAGGTCCGGGACAGGGCGCTACGAGCAGTACTTC
CASSPIGRSGTGRYEQYF
>-|TRBV15|TRBJ2-2|-
TGTGCCACCAGCACGTACACCGGGGAGCTGTTTTTT
CATSTYTGELFF
>once|TRBV28|TRBJ2-3|TRBD2
TGTGCCAGCAGTTTAGGGACTAGCGGGGGAAATACGCAGTATTTT
CASSLGTSGGNTQYF
>-|TRBV28|TRBJ2-7|TRBD2
TGTGCCAGCAGTACCCCGGGACTAGCGAACTACGAGCAGTACTTC
CASSTPGLANYEQYF
>-|TRBV5-1|TRBJ1-1|TRBD1
TGCGCCAGCAGCAATTTACAGGGGGGAGAAGCTTTCTTT
CASSNLQGGEAFF
>-|TRBV5-1|TRBJ1-4|-
TGCGCCAGCAGCGAGGACCCCCTAGCTGCTAATGAAAAACTGTTTTTT
CASSEDPLAANEKLFF
>-|TRBV27|TRBJ1-1|-
TGTGCCAGCAGTTTATTAGGGGCCGAGAAAGCTTTCTTT
CASSLLGAEKAFF
>-|TRBV6-4|TRBJ1-5|-
TGTGCCAGCAGTGACTCAAATCCGGGGTACAATCAGCCCCAGCATTTT
CASSDSNPGYNQPQHF
>-|TRBV28|TRBJ2-7|TRBD1
TGTGCCAGCAGTTGGGGTGGGGACAGGGGCTTCTACGAGCAGTACTTC
CASSWGGDRGFYEQYF